Below, one TCR beta chain is given with its context. Its antigen is unidentified. The sample comes from a study of beta chain features in type 1 diabetes. Overall study results and limits: The naive, central memory and Treg TCRB repertoires looked more alike in patients than they did in healthy donors. Type 1 diabetes patients had moderately but significantly shorter TCRB CDR3s in all four CD4+ subsets. Since sequencing was performed on cDNA, cells with high TCR expression could be over-represented.

V was pared by 8 bases and J by 3 bases, with 19 bases between. Germline loops: CDR1 SQVTM, CDR2 ANQGSEA. The CDR3 extends over 14 amino acids. Every bit of the isolated RNA underwent reverse transcription, so sequencing read expressed TCRB transcripts. Clones were read by immunoSEQ multiplex PCR, and TCRdb kept only the in-frame ones, dropping some. Of over 200,000 clones detected, about 11% appear once; the ten largest clones hold around 0.015%. The TCR comes from a man between 25 and 39 years old with type 1 diabetes. Sequenced material: naive CD4+ T cells from blood. The genes are TRBV29-1 and TRBJ1-1; D perhaps matches TRBD1 (5 bases). The CDR3 DNA follows: TGCAGCTCTGGGGGGGGAGGCTGGGACACTGAAGCTTTCTTT. Translated: CSSGGGGWDTEAFF.